These 27 T cell receptor beta chains were all obtained from the same sample, sequenced in a study of control samples from healthy donors and cancer patients. Profiling relied on immunoSEQ multiplex PCR, and the TCRdb table lists in-frame clones only, not all of them. The profile shows around 170,000 clones, almost 90% of them singletons. Sequenced material: blood. Receptor source: a woman aged 25 to 39 in good health.

V gene TRBV7-2 combines with J gene TRBJ2-1, with D maybe TRBD1 (6 bases). V lost 1 base and J 15 bases, leaving 25 bases between the germline ends. The CDR3 is 16 residues long. Germline CDR1 reads SGHTA; CDR2 reads FQGNSA. Written as DNA, the CDR3 is TGTGCCAGCAGCTTAGTTTGGTCAGGGGCGCCCCATTGGAGGTTCTTC. This gives the protein CASSLVWSGAPHWRFF.

V usage is TRBV28 and J usage is TRBJ1-2; 10 bases are a match to TRBD1. Trimming at V came to 7 bases and at J to 3 bases, leaving 8 bases not matched to a gene. Germline CDR1 reads MDHEN; CDR2 reads SYDVKM. The CDR3 sequence is 15 residues long. The CDR3: CASTPGDRGYYGYTF. The CDR3 nucleotides read TGTGCCAGCACCCCCGGGGACAGGGGATACTATGGCTACACCTTC.

The chain is built from TRBV11-2 and TRBJ1-1; 8 bases map to TRBD1. V dropped 2 bases and J dropped 2; count of bases not matched to a gene: 1. CDR1 SGHAT and CDR2 FQNNGV come from the germline V gene. The CDR3 runs 14 residues. This CDR3 reads CASSLTGGNTEAFF. The CDR3 DNA reads as TGTGCCAGCAGCTTAACAGGGGGTAACACTGAAGCTTTCTTT.

The chain joins TRBV3-1 (or the pseudogene TRBV3-2) to TRBJ1-4; the match to TRBD1 covers 8 bases. CDR1 is LGHDT, CDR2 YNNKEL, per germline (reference sequence). The V gene end was trimmed by 8 bases and the J gene end by 13 bases; junction bases not matched to a gene: 6. This CDR3 has 11 residues. CDR3 sequence (DNA): TGTGCCAGCGGACAGGGAAGACGACTGTTTTTT. Amino acid sequence: CASGQGRRLFF.

The chain uses TRBV3-1 (or the pseudogene TRBV3-2) and TRBJ2-3; no clear D. CDR1 LGHDT and CDR2 YNNKEL come from the germline V gene (reference sequence). V was clipped by 8 bases and J by 4 bases, with 7 bases between them. This CDR3 is built from 11 residues. The CDR3 reads CASVGSDTQYF. The CDR3 DNA reads as TGTGCCAGCGTCGGGTCAGATACGCAGTATTTT.

V and J are TRBV10-3 and TRBJ2-3; D gene unclear. The V gene's germline CDR1 is ENHRY and CDR2 SYGVKD. Deletions cut 4 bases from V and 1 base from J, with 9 bases between. The CDR3 spans 14 residues. The CDR3 DNA sequence: TGTGCCATCAGTGCTTCATCGGGCACAGATACGCAGTATTTT. Protein sequence: CAISASSGTDTQYF.

The chain combines TRBV6-5 with TRBJ2-2, with D tentatively TRBD1 (5 bases). Between the trimmed V and J ends, which lost 8 bases and 7 bases, there was a span of 14 bases. The CDR3 is made up of 13 amino acids. CDR1 is MNHEY, CDR2 SVGAGI, per germline. CDR3 nucleotide sequence: TGTGCCAGCGGTTTGGGGCGAAACGGGGAGCTGTTTTTT. It translates to CASGLGRNGELFF.

This clone was observed a few times. The V gene is TRBV5-1, the J gene TRBJ2-5; D is perhaps TRBD2 (6 bases). V was cut by 4 bases and J by 4 bases, with 14 bases left in between. This CDR3 is 14 amino acids long. In germline, CDR1 is SGHRS, CDR2 YFSETQ. This CDR3 is CASSTGGVGETQYF. CDR3 DNA sequence: TGCGCCAGCAGCACCGGAGGGGTGGGAGAGACCCAGTACTTC.

The CDR3 DNA reads as TGCAGCGTTGAGGGTGCTGCAGGTCGAGCCTCCGAGCAGTACTTC. This encodes CSVEGAAGRASEQYF. V is TRBV29-1 and J is TRBJ2-7; D remains unclear. V was trimmed by 3 bases and J by 6 bases, leaving 21 bases between them. The CDR3 extends over 15 amino acids. The germline V gene has CDR1 SQVTM and CDR2 ANQGSEA.

This clone was picked up a small number of times. The chain carries TRBV3-1 (or the pseudogene TRBV3-2) and TRBJ1-6, with D unclear. CDR1 and CDR2 from the germline V gene are LGHDT and YNNKEL (reference sequence). Trimming took 2 bases from V and 4 from J, leaving 6 bases between them. The CDR3 has 14 residues. Here the CDR3 DNA reads TGTGCCAGCAGCCAACAAGGTTATAATTCACCCCTCCACTTT. Translation gives CASSQQGYNSPLHF.

V usage is TRBV3-1 (or the pseudogene TRBV3-2) and J usage is TRBJ2-1; D gene ambiguous. V was pared by 0 bases and J by 1 base, with 7 bases between. Germline CDR1 reads LGHDT; CDR2 reads YNNKEL (reference sequence). CDR3 size: 15 residues. The CDR3 protein is CASSQDSRSYNEQFF. The CDR3 region has the DNA TGTGCCAGCAGCCAAGATTCAAGATCCTACAATGAGCAGTTCTTC.

The chain couples TRBV7-9 to TRBJ1-3, with D unclear. Trimming stripped 1 base from V and 3 bases from J, with 13 bases between. Germline V lookup: CDR1 SEHNR, CDR2 FQNEAQ (reference sequence). This CDR3 has 16 amino acids. This CDR3 is CASSLVGRTLGNTIYF. For the CDR3, the DNA is TGTGCCAGCAGCTTAGTGGGCAGAACTCTTGGAAACACCATATATTTT.

V is TRBV28 and J is TRBJ2-1, with D tentatively TRBD1 (6 bases). The CDR3 totals 13 residues. V was pared by 5 bases and J by 12 bases, with 17 bases between. The germline gives CDR1 MDHEN, CDR2 SYDVKM. Here the CDR3 reads CASSPPPLGGQFF. The CDR3, as DNA: TGTGCCAGCAGTCCCCCTCCCCTAGGGGGGCAGTTCTTC.

About this clone: The same CDR3 arises from other DNA sequences in this sample as well. The genes are TRBV11-2 and TRBJ1-2; D remains unclear. Trimming removed 4 bases from V and 4 bases from J, with 10 bases in between. Looked up from germline, CDR1 is SGHAT and CDR2 is FQNNGV. The CDR3 runs to 13 residues. The CDR3 is CASSSSSGYGYTF. CDR3 sequence (DNA): TGTGCCAGCAGCTCGTCATCGGGCTATGGCTACACCTTC. The full variable domain, completed using reference TRBV11-2 and TRBJ1-2, is EAGVAQSPRYKIIEKRQSVAFWCNPISGHATLYWYQQILGQGPKLLIQFQNNGVVDDSQLPKDRFSAERLKGVDSTLKIQPAKLEDSAVYLCASSSSSGYGYTFGSGTRLTVV.

The gene calls are TRBV19 and TRBJ2-1; 9 bases map to TRBD1. Germline CDR1 is LNHDA and CDR2 is SQIVND (reference sequence). The CDR3 has 14 amino acids. Unmatched junction bases numbered 11, after V lost 7 bases and J lost 10 bases. CDR3 residues: CASNPRDRVPEQFF. The CDR3 DNA reads as TGTGCCAGTAACCCCCGGGACAGGGTTCCCGAGCAGTTCTTC.

The rearrangement links TRBV6-2 or TRBV6-3 to TRBJ2-7; 8 nucleotides match TRBD2. V lost 5 bases, J lost 2 bases, and 14 bases stayed unmatched. The CDR3 consists of 17 residues. Germline V gene lookup returns CDR1 MNHEY and CDR2 SVGEGT. The CDR3 coding sequence is TGTGCCAGCAGTCCAGAGGCCGGGACTAGTAGCGCCTACGAGCAGTACGTC. It is translated as CASSPEAGTSSAYEQYV.

The V gene is TRBV28, the J gene TRBJ2-5, with D possibly being TRBD1 (5 bases). V lost 6 bases, J lost 8 bases, and 13 bases lay in between. Germline-derived CDR1 and CDR2 are MDHEN and SYDVKM. There are 12 residues in the CDR3. CDR3: CASRLNTGTQYF. The DNA for the CDR3 is TGTGCCAGCAGGCTAAACACAGGAACCCAGTACTTC.

The V call is TRBV2, the J call TRBJ1-1; possibly TRBD1 for D (6 bases). Trimming cost V 3 bases and J 7 bases, with 15 bases left between them. Germline V gives CDR1 SNHLY, CDR2 FYNNEI. The length of the CDR3 is 14 residues. For the CDR3, the DNA is TGTGCCAGCAGTGACAGGGGCGGCCAGGATGAAGCTTTCTTT. Encoded protein: CASSDRGGQDEAFF. The entire variable domain, with the rest obtained from reference TRBV2 and TRBJ1-1, is as follows: EPEVTQTPSHQVTQMGQEVILRCVPISNHLYFYWYRQILGQKVEFLVSFYNNEISEKSEIFDDQFSVERPDGSNFTLKIRSTKLEDSAMYFCASSDRGGQDEAFFGQGTRLTVV.

The CDR3 nucleotides are TGTGCCAGCAGCCTAGGCTCCGGGGCAGCATTAAATCAGCCCCAGCATTTT. This translates into CASSLGSGAALNQPQHF. This sequence joins TRBV4-2 and TRBJ1-5; weak D call: TRBD1 (5 bases). CDR1 and CDR2 (germline): LGHNA, YNFKEQ. This CDR3 has 17 amino acids. The V and J ends lost 4 bases and 4 bases respectively, with 20 bases between them.

The rearrangement links TRBV13 to TRBJ1-4; unclear D gene. The CDR3 runs 15 residues. V shed 4 bases and J shed 7 bases, with 16 bases lying between them. Germline lookup yields CDR1 PRHDT and CDR2 FYEKMQ (reference sequence). CDR3 bases: TGTGCCAGCAGCTCACGGGGTTTAATCGGTGAAAAACTGTTTTTT. Translating it yields CASSSRGLIGEKLFF.

This sequence joins TRBV18 and TRBJ2-2; D perhaps matches TRBD2 (5 bases). Germline V CDR1 and CDR2: KGHSH, LQKENI. Trimming took off 4 bases at V and 5 bases at J, with 26 bases between the two ends. This CDR3 is 19 amino acids long. The CDR3 sequence is CASSLHRRLPLYLTGELFF. CDR3 DNA: TGTGCCAGCTCACTGCACCGGAGGCTGCCCCTTTATCTTACCGGGGAGCTGTTTTTT.

V and J are TRBV9 and TRBJ2-7; D gene uncertain. Deletions cut 0 bases from V and 3 bases from J, with 10 bases between. The CDR3 contains 14 residues. Germline values: CDR1 SGDLS, CDR2 YYNGEE. The CDR3 DNA sequence: TGTGCCAGCAGCGTAGCTATAGGAGTCTACGAGCAGTACTTC. It yields the protein CASSVAIGVYEQYF.

The CDR3 DNA reads TGTGCCAGCAGCCGCGACACGAATAATTCACCCCTCCACTTT. This sequence encodes CASSRDTNNSPLHF. J is TRBJ1-6 and V is TRBV7-9; D call uncertain. The CDR3 spans 14 residues. V gave up 5 bases and J gave up 5 bases, with 10 bases separating them. Germline V CDR1 and CDR2: SEHNR, FQNEAQ (reference sequence).

V gene TRBV6-6 combines with J gene TRBJ2-1, with TRBD2 as a possible D gene (7 bases). The CDR3 spans 17 residues. Trimming took off 6 bases at V and 0 bases at J, with 18 bases between the two ends. Germline CDR1 is MNHNY and CDR2 is SVGAGI (reference sequence). The CDR3 is CASSRNGGGASYNEQFF. The CDR3 coding sequence is TGTGCCAGCAGCCGAAATGGGGGGGGCGCCTCCTACAATGAGCAGTTCTTC.

The V and J genes are TRBV6-5 and TRBJ1-1, with D possibly being TRBD1 (5 bases). The V gene's germline CDR1 is MNHEY and CDR2 SVGAGI. Trimming shortened V by 6 bases and J by 5 bases, and 13 bases separated the two germline ends. The CDR3 runs 13 residues. The CDR3 spells CASRLGTGTEAFF. CDR3 DNA sequence: TGTGCCAGCAGACTAGGGACCGGGACTGAAGCTTTCTTT.

The chain has TRBV28 and TRBJ1-2, with D possibly being TRBD1 (6 bases). This CDR3 is 13 amino acids long. V was cut by 6 bases and J by 5 bases, with 13 bases left in between. Germline CDR1 is MDHEN and CDR2 is SYDVKM. In nucleotides, the CDR3 is TGTGCCAGCAGCTCCAGGGGAAGGTATGGCTACACCTTC. Translation: CASSSRGRYGYTF.

The chain recombines TRBV14 with TRBJ2-7; D might be TRBD1 (6 bases). V was shortened by 6 bases and J by 5 bases, with 23 bases between the two germline ends. The germline gives CDR1 SGHDN, CDR2 FVKESK. The CDR3 consists of 16 residues. The DNA for the CDR3 is TGTGCCAGCAGTCCGTTTGGACAGCCAAAATGGGACGAGCAGTACTTC. Protein product: CASSPFGQPKWDEQYF.